This T cell receptor beta chain was identified during a study of Graves' ophthalmopathy and Graves' hyperthyroidism. Amplification of TCR beta CDR3 regions used RNA transcripts. First-round RT-PCR employed HTBI primers, with a second-round multiplex PCR after it. MiXCR, run by TCRdb on the multiplex PCR reads, gives a single entry per CDR3 protein. The sample yields roughly 1.1 million distinct CDR3 sequences, 36% seen once. Study observations and caveats: The model's prediction of ophthalmopathy progression had 70.59% sensitivity and around 72% specificity.

Worth noting for this clonotype: Its antigen is unknown.

Hyperthyroidism was new, under 2 months, in patients aged 18 to 65. The origin of this receptor is an adult man with Graves' hyperthyroidism. Sequencing used peripheral blood or thyroid tissue (not recorded which).

The CDR3 coding sequence is TGTGCCAGCAGCCTGGGCCCCGCGGATGAAAAACTGTTTTTT. It specifies CASSLGPADEKLFF. The chain is built from TRBV7-9 and TRBJ1-4, with no clear D. Germline CDR1 SEHNR, CDR2 FQNEAQ (reference sequence). Between the trimmed V and J ends, which lost 5 bases and 6 bases, there was a span of 13 bases. CDR3 length: 14 amino acids.